What follows describes a single T cell receptor beta chain. Its target is not known. This specimen comes from a study of sequential checkpoint blockade in melanoma. The study's findings and limits: Rising tumor T-cell fraction and clonality meant about 30 times likelier benefit.

Here immunoSEQ multiplex PCR was the method, and the copy in TCRdb shows in-frame clones only, minus some. Found here are 37,000 or so clones, under 35% of them singletons; the top ten hold about 1.6%. This CDR3 is built from 15 residues. Germline lookup yields CDR1 MGHDK and CDR2 SYGVNS. Trimming took off 6 bases at V and 4 bases at J, with 18 bases between the two ends. Treatment denoted: randomized to nivolumab then ipilimumab (arm A) or the reverse (arm B). The source was tumor tissue (inferred from file names), collected from a patient given nivolumab and ipilimumab in sequence. The source of this sequence is a human donor with melanoma. The chain recombines TRBV25-1 with TRBJ2-5; TRBD1 or TRBD2 may be the D gene (5 bases each). The CDR3 DNA reads as TGTGCCAGCAGCTATGGGGGAGTCGTAGGAGAGACCCAGTACTTC. It is translated as CASSYGGVVGETQYF.